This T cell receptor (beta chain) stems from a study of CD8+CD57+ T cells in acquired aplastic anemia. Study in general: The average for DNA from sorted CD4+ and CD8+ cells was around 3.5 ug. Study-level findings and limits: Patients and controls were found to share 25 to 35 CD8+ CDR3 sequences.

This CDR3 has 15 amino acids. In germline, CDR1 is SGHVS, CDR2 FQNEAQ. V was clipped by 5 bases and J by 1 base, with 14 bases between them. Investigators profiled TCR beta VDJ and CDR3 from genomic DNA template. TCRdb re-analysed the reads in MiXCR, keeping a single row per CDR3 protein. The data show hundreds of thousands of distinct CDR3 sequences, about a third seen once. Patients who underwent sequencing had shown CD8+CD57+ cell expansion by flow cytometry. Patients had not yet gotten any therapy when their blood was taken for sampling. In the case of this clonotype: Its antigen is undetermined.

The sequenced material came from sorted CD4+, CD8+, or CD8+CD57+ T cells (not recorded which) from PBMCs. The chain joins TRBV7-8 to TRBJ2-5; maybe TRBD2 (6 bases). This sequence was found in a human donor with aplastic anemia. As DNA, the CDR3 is TGTGCCAGCAGCCAAGCGGGCCAGCCCCAAGAGACCCAGTACTTC. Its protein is CASSQAGQPQETQYF.